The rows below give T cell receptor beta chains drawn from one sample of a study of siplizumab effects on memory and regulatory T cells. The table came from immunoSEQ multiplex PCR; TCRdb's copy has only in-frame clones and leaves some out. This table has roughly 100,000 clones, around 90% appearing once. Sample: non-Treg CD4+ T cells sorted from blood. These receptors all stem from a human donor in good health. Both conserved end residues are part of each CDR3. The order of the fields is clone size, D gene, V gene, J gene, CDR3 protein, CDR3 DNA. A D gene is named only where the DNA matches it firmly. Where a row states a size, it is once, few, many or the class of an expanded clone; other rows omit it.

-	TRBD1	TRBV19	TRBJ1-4	CASSIQGASYEKLFF	TGTGCCAGTAGTATCCAGGGGGCCTCCTATGAAAAACTGTTTTTT
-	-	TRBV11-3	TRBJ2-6	CASSLGHGEWSGANVLTF	TGTGCCAGCAGCTTAGGTCACGGGGAGTGGTCTGGGGCCAACGTCCTGACTTTC
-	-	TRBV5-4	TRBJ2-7	CASSLGGLRDEQYF	TGTGCCAGCAGCTTGGGGGGGCTCAGAGACGAGCAGTACTTC
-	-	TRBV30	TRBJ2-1	CAWSVHGMLSYNEQFF	TGTGCCTGGAGTGTACATGGCATGCTCTCCTACAATGAGCAGTTCTTC
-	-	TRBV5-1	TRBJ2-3	CASSLEVRTDTQYF	TGCGCCAGCAGCTTGGAGGTCCGCACAGATACGCAGTATTTT
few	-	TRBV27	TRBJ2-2	CASCSRNTGELFF	TGTGCCAGCTGCTCCCGGAACACCGGGGAGCTGTTTTTT
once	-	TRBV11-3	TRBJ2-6	CASSDGANVLTF	TGTGCCAGCAGTGATGGGGCCAACGTCCTGACTTTC
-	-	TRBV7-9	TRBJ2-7	CASTRQDGYEQYF	TGTGCCAGCACCCGGCAGGATGGCTACGAGCAGTACTTC
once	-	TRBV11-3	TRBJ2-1	CASRAGGTDYNEQFF	TGTGCCAGCAGGGCCGGGGGAACAGACTACAATGAGCAGTTCTTC
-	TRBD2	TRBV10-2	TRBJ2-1	CASSEASGLYNEQFF	TGCGCCAGCAGTGAGGCTAGCGGATTATACAATGAGCAGTTCTTC
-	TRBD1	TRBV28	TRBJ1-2	CASSGGQTRRAIYGYTF	TGTGCCAGCAGTGGGGGACAGACACGCAGAGCCATCTATGGCTACACCTTC
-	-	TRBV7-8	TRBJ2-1	CASSPRRAAGDNEQFF	TGTGCCAGCAGCCCCCGGAGGGCAGCGGGTGACAATGAGCAGTTCTTC
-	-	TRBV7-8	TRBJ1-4	CASSLSNNEKLFF	TGTGCCAGCAGCTTGTCCAATAATGAAAAACTGTTTTTT
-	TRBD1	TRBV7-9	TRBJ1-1	CASSYRQGGTEAFF	TGTGCCAGCAGCTACCGACAGGGGGGCACTGAAGCTTTCTTT
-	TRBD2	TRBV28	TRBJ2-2	CASSFSGQRFGELFF	TGTGCCAGCAGTTTTAGCGGGCAACGGTTCGGGGAGCTGTTTTTT
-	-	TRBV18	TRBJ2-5	CASSPKDRMKETQYF	TGTGCCAGCTCACCAAAAGACAGGATGAAAGAGACCCAGTACTTC
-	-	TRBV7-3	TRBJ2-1	CASSLIGGSSYNEQFF	TGTGCCAGCAGCTTAATTGGAGGTAGCTCCTACAATGAGCAGTTCTTC
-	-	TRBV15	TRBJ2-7	CATSRGGQGYEQYF	TGTGCCACCAGCAGGGGGGGGCAGGGCTACGAGCAGTACTTC
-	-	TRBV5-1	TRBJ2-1	CASSLVGGRGHNEQFF	TGCGCCAGCAGCTTGGTTGGAGGGAGGGGGCACAATGAGCAGTTCTTC
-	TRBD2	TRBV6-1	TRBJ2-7	CASTGRGGATYEQYF	TGTGCCAGCACCGGCCGGGGGGGGGCGACTTACGAGCAGTACTTC
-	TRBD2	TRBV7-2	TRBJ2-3	CASSSKPGLAGTRDTQYF	TGTGCCAGCAGCTCTAAACCGGGACTAGCGGGAACTAGAGATACGCAGTATTTT
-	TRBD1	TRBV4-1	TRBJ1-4	CASSQWQGATAKLNEKLFF	TGCGCCAGCAGCCAGTGGCAGGGGGCTACTGCGAAATTAAATGAAAAACTGTTTTTT
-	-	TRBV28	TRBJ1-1	CASSLRGGTEAFF	TGTGCCAGCAGCCTCAGGGGAGGGACTGAAGCTTTCTTT
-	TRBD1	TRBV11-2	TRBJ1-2	CASSLAGQGDYGYTF	TGTGCCAGCAGCTTAGCCGGACAGGGTGACTATGGCTACACCTTC
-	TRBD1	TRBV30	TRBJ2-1	CAWGQGNLYNEQFF	TGTGCCTGGGGACAGGGGAATCTTTACAATGAGCAGTTCTTC
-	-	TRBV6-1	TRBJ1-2	CASSESRWGYTF	TGTGCCAGCAGTGAATCACGATGGGGCTACACCTTC
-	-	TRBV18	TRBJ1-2	CASSPRLPGQNYGYTF	TGTGCCAGCTCACCACGGCTCCCGGGACAAAACTATGGCTACACCTTC
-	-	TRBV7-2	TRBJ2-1	CASSSISSYNEQFF	TGTGCCAGCAGCTCGATAAGTTCCTACAATGAGCAGTTCTTC
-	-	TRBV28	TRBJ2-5	CASRPSKGGGDQETQYF	TGTGCCAGCAGACCTTCGAAGGGAGGGGGAGACCAAGAGACCCAGTACTTC
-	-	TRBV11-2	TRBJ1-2	CASSLGQSNYGYTF	TGTGCCAGCAGCTTAGGACAGAGTAACTATGGCTACACCTTC
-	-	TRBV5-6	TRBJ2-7	CASSTPGRGYEQYF	TGTGCCAGCAGCACCCCGGGCCGGGGCTACGAGCAGTACTTC
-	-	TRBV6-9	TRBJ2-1	CASSTPQNEQFF	TGTGCCAGCAGTACCCCCCAGAATGAGCAGTTCTTC
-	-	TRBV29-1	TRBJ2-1	CSVEAPGGPYNEQFF	TGCAGCGTTGAAGCTCCCGGGGGCCCCTACAATGAGCAGTTCTTC
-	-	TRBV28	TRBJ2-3	CASSLVLARADTQYF	TGTGCCAGCAGTTTGGTGCTAGCGAGGGCAGATACGCAGTATTTT
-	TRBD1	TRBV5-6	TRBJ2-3	CASSPTGPLTDTQYF	TGTGCCAGCAGCCCGACAGGGCCCCTCACAGATACGCAGTATTTT
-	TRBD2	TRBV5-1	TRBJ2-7	CASSSRTSGRDEQYF	TGCGCCAGCAGCAGCCGGACTAGCGGGAGGGACGAGCAGTACTTC
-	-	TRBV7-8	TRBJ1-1	CASSFSGDTEAFF	TGTGCCAGCAGCTTTTCAGGGGACACTGAAGCTTTCTTT
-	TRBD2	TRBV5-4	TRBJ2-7	CASSSPGRTSGSPSSYEQYF	TGTGCCAGCAGTTCACCCGGACGGACTAGCGGGAGCCCGAGCTCCTACGAGCAGTACTTC
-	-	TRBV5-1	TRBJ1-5	CASRDPFSNQPQHF	TGCGCCAGCCGCGACCCTTTTAGCAATCAGCCCCAGCATTTT
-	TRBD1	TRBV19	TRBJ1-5	CASSPRDRASIYAQHF	TGTGCCAGTAGTCCTCGGGACAGGGCTTCTATTTACGCCCAGCATTTT
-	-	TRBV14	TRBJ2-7	CASSQNRYEQYF	TGTGCCAGCAGCCAAAACCGCTACGAGCAGTACTTC
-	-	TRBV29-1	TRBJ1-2	CSVLQGGGYTF	TGCAGCGTCCTACAGGGAGGGGGCTACACCTTC
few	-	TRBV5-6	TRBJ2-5	CASSFLQREETQYF	TGTGCCAGCAGCTTTCTCCAGCGGGAAGAGACCCAGTACTTC
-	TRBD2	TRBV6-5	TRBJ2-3	CASSAGRASDTQYF	TGTGCCAGCAGCGCCGGGAGGGCCTCAGATACGCAGTATTTT
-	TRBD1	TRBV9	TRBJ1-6	CASSSGTGLNSPLHF	TGTGCCAGCAGCTCGGGGACAGGACTTAATTCACCCCTCCACTTT
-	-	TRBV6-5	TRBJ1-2	CASRGLGGLNYGYTF	TGTGCCAGCAGGGGACTCGGGGGGCTGAACTATGGCTACACCTTC
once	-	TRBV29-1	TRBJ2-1	CSVEDGRGKYEQFF	TGCAGCGTTGAAGACGGCAGGGGAAAGTATGAGCAGTTCTTC
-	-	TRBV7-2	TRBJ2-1	CASSLGGGVVSYNEQFF	TGTGCCAGCAGCTTAGGAGGGGGAGTCGTCTCCTACAATGAGCAGTTCTTC
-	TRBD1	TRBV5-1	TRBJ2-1	CASRPGTGSNEQFF	TGCGCCAGCAGACCCGGGACAGGGAGCAATGAGCAGTTCTTC
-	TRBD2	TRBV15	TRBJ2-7	CATRQIAGGREQYF	TGTGCCACCAGACAAATAGCGGGAGGTCGCGAGCAGTACTTC
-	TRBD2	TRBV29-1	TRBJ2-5	CSWTSSETQYF	TGCAGCTGGACTAGTTCAGAGACCCAGTACTTC
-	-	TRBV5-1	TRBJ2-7	CASRGTAGADYEQYF	TGCGCCAGCAGGGGGACTGCCGGAGCTGACTACGAGCAGTACTTC
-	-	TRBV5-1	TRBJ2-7	CASRTGADSLNEQYF	TGCGCCAGCAGGACTGGGGCGGACAGCCTCAACGAGCAGTACTTC